A single T cell receptor (beta chain) is shown here with its context. Its target is unknown. The CDR3 totals 15 residues. Germline CDR1 reads SGHTA; CDR2 reads FQGTGA. Germline trimming cut 5 bases from V and 7 bases from J; bases unmatched to any gene: 8. The assay was immunoSEQ multiplex PCR, and TCRdb's table has in-frame clones only and misses some. Among roughly 150,000 clones listed, over 85% were seen once. The data belong to a study of T cell responses to AZD1222 COVID-19 vaccine. Regarding the study as a whole: Donors were largely white British and mainly female; clonal diversity was possibly underestimated. Repertoire sampling happened only post peak T cell response. Reports say nearly half of spike-specific TCRs go after unmutated variant regions.

The sequencing here drew on peripheral blood, taken on day 0 of AZD1222 vaccination. V usage is TRBV7-3 and J usage is TRBJ2-1, with 10 bases that match TRBD2. The clonotype was recovered from an adult in good health. The CDR3 DNA reads as TGTGCCAGCAGCGCATCTAGCGGGAGTACAAATGAGCAGTTCTTC. Residues: CASSASSGSTNEQFF.